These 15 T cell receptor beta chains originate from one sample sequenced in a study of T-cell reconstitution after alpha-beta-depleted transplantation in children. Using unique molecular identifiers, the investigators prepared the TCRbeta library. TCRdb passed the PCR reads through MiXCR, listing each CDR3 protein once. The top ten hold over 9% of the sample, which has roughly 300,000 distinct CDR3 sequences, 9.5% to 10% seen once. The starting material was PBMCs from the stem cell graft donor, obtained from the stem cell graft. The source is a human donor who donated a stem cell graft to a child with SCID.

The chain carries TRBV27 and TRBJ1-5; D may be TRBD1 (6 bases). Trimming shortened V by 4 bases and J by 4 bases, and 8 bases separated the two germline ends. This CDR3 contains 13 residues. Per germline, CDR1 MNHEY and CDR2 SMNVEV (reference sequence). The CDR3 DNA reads TGTGCCAGCAGTTGGACAGCTAATCAGCCCCAGCATTTT. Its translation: CASSWTANQPQHF.

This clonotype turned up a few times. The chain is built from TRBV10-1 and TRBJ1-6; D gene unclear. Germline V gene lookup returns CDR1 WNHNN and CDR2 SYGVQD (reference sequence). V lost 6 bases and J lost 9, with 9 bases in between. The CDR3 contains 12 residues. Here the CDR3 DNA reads TGCGCCAGCAGCGGATTTGGTTCACCCCTCCACTTT. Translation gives CASSGFGSPLHF.

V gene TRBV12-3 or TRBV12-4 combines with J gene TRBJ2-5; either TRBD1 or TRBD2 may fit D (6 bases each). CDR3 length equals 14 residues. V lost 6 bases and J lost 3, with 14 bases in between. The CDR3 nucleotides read TGTGCCAGCAGAACGGGGGCCCAGGAAGAGACCCAGTACTTC. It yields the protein CASRTGAQEETQYF.

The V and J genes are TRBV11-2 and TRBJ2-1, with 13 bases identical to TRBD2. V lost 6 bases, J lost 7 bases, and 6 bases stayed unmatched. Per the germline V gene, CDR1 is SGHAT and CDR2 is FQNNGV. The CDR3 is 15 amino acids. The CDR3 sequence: CASRSLAGGRNEQFF. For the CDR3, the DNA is TGTGCCAGCAGGTCACTAGCGGGGGGGCGGAATGAGCAGTTCTTC.

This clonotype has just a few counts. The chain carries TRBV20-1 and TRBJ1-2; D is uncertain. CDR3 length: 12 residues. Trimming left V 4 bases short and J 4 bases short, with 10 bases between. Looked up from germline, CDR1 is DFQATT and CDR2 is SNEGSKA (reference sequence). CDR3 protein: CSATPDFYGYTF. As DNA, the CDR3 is TGCAGTGCTACTCCTGATTTCTATGGCTACACCTTC.

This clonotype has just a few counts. CDR3 DNA: TGTGCCAGCAGTTTAGGTGGTTGGACGGTTAACTATGGCTACACCTTC. Translated, it gives CASSLGGWTVNYGYTF. This sequence joins TRBV12-3 or TRBV12-4 and TRBJ1-2, with D unclear. This CDR3 is 16 amino acids long. The V end lost 1 base, the J end lost 1 base, and 13 bases lay between the germline ends.

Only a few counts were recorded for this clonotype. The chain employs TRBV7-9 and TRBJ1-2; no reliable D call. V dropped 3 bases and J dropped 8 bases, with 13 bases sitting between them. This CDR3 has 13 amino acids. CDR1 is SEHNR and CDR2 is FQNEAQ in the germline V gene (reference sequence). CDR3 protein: CASSFGQAWGYTF. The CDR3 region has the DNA TGTGCCAGCAGCTTTGGGCAGGCGTGGGGCTACACCTTC.

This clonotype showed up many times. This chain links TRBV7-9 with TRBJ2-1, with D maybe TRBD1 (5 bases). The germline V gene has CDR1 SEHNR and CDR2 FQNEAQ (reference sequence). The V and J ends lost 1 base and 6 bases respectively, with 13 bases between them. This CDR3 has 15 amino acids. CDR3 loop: CASSLGLIRGNEQFF. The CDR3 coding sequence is TGTGCCAGCAGCTTAGGTCTGATTAGGGGCAATGAGCAGTTCTTC.

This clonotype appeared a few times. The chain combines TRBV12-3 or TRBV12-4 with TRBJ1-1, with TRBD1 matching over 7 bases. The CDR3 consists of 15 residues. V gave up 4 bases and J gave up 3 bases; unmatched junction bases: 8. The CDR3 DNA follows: TGTGCCAGCAGTTCCGGACTAACAGGGGACACTGAAGCTTTCTTT. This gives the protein CASSSGLTGDTEAFF.

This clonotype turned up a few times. The CDR3 DNA is TGTGCCATCAGTGACAGGGGGCTGGTCTACGAGCAGTACTTC. Translating gives CAISDRGLVYEQYF. The J gene is TRBJ2-7, the V gene TRBV10-3; 8 nucleotides line up with TRBD1. The CDR3 is made up of 14 amino acids. J lost 3 bases, V lost 3 bases, and 4 bases had no gene match. Per germline, CDR1 ENHRY and CDR2 SYGVKD.

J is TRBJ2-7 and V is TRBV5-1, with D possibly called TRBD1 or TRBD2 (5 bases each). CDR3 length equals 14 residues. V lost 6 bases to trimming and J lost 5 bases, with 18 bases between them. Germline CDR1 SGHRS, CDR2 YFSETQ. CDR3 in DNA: TGCGCCAGCACCCTCTACCCAGGGAGAGACGAGCAGTACTTC. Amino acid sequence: CASTLYPGRDEQYF.

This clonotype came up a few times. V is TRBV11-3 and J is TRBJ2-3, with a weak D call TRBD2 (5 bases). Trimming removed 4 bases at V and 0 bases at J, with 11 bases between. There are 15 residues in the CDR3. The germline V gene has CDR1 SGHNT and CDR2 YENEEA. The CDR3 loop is CASSSPLGSTDTQYF. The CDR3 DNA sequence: TGTGCCAGCAGCTCCCCACTAGGTAGCACAGATACGCAGTATTTT.

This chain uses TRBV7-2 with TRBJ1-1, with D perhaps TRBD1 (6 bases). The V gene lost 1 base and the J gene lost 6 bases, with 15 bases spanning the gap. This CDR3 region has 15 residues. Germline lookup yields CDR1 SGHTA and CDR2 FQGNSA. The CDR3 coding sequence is TGTGCCAGCAGCTTAGATCGGGGGCGTTTAGCTGAAGCTTTCTTT. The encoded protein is CASSLDRGRLAEAFF.

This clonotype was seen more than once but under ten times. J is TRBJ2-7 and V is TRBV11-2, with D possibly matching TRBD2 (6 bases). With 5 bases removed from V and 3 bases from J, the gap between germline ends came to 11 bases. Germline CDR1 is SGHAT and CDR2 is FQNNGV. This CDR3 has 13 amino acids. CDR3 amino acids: CASSPKGLYEQYF. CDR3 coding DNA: TGTGCCAGCAGCCCGAAGGGACTCTACGAGCAGTACTTC.

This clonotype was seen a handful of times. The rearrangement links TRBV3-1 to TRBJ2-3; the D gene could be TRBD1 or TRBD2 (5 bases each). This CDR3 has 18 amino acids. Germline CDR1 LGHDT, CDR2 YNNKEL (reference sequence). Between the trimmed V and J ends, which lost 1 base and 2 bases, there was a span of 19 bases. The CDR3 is CASSQGLSGTLNTDTQYF. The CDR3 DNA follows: TGTGCCAGCAGCCAAGGGTTATCCGGGACGCTAAACACAGATACGCAGTATTTT.